Below, 15 T cell receptor beta chains from the same sample are listed, as sequenced in a study of T cell responses to AZD1222 COVID-19 vaccine. TCRdb's copy holds only in-frame clones and misses some; the assay was immunoSEQ multiplex PCR. In the table there are about 66,000 clones, more than 75% of which are singletons. Sequencing was performed on peripheral blood, taken on day 0 of AZD1222 vaccination. These receptors were obtained from an adult in good health.

The chain is built from TRBV7-3 and TRBJ2-6, with D possibly being TRBD2 (6 bases). There are 18 residues in the CDR3. Looked up from germline, CDR1 is SGHTA and CDR2 is FQGTGA. V lost 2 bases to trimming and J lost 2 bases, with 16 bases between them. The CDR3 here is CASSLFGGVNPGANVLTF. The CDR3 nucleotides read TGTGCCAGCAGCTTATTCGGAGGGGTAAATCCTGGGGCCAACGTCCTGACTTTC.

The CDR3 sequence: CASSLEGGIETQYF. The CDR3, as DNA: TGTGCCAGCAGCTTGGAGGGGGGGATAGAGACCCAGTACTTC. The J gene is TRBJ2-5, the V gene TRBV7-3; tentatively, D is TRBD2 (7 bases). V was shortened by 3 bases and J by 4 bases, with 12 bases between the two germline ends. The CDR3 loop spans 14 amino acids. The germline CDR1 and CDR2 sequences are SGHTA and FQGTGA.

This chain links TRBV11-2 with TRBJ2-6; perhaps TRBD1 as D (5 bases). V dropped 7 bases and J dropped 2 bases, with 12 bases sitting between them. The CDR3 spans 15 residues. Germline V gives CDR1 SGHAT, CDR2 FQNNGV. CDR3 region: CASTPSRAGANVLTF. The CDR3 region has the DNA TGTGCCAGCACCCCCTCCAGGGCTGGGGCCAACGTCCTGACTTTC.

This sequence joins TRBV28 and TRBJ2-7, with D possibly TRBD2 on 5 matching bases. The germline V gene has CDR1 MDHEN and CDR2 SYDVKM. There are 11 residues in the CDR3. Trimming left V 8 bases short and J 3 bases short, with 8 bases between. The CDR3 is CASHRGYEQYF. The CDR3 DNA reads as TGTGCCAGCCACCGGGGCTACGAGCAGTACTTC.

The chain links TRBV29-1 to TRBJ2-3; D remains unclear. The V end lost 6 bases, the J end lost 3 bases, and 10 bases lay between the germline ends. Germline CDR1 is SQVTM and CDR2 is ANQGSEA. The CDR3 is made up of 12 amino acids. This CDR3 reads CSVLVQTDTQYF. As DNA, the CDR3 is TGCAGCGTCCTTGTCCAGACAGATACGCAGTATTTT.

The chain joins TRBV10-1 to TRBJ1-4; tentatively, D is TRBD1 (5 bases). The ends were cut back, 7 bases at V and 8 bases at J, with 14 bases in the middle. Germline V CDR1 and CDR2: WNHNN, SYGVQD (reference sequence). CDR3 length equals 13 residues. The CDR3, as DNA: TGCGCCAGCATAGGGAGGGGTGGGGAAAAACTGTTTTTT. It encodes CASIGRGGEKLFF.

The rearrangement joins TRBV7-3 to TRBJ2-2, with unresolved D. Germline assignment: CDR1 SGHTA and CDR2 FQGTGA. Trimming cost V 5 bases and J 0 bases, with 10 bases left between them. The CDR3 covers 15 residues. CDR3 loop: CASSRDAPNTGELFF. The CDR3 DNA is TGTGCCAGCAGCCGCGACGCCCCGAACACCGGGGAGCTGTTTTTT.

The chain employs TRBV11-2 and TRBJ1-4; D gene uncertain. Trimming removed 2 bases at V and 5 bases at J, with 9 bases between. The CDR3 spans 14 residues. Germline V gene lookup returns CDR1 SGHAT and CDR2 FQNNGV. The DNA for the CDR3 is TGTGCCAGCAGCTTATATGGGCTAAATGAAAAACTGTTTTTT. The encoded protein is CASSLYGLNEKLFF.

The rearrangement links TRBV29-1 to TRBJ1-2; D gene uncertain. Germline V gives CDR1 SQVTM, CDR2 ANQGSEA. The ends were cut back, 5 bases at V and 5 bases at J, with 9 bases in the middle. The CDR3 consists of 11 residues. CDR3 DNA sequence: TGCAGCGTTCTTGTTTCGTATGGCTACACCTTC. This gives the protein CSVLVSYGYTF.

This sequence joins TRBV7-2 and TRBJ2-7; a possible D gene is TRBD2 (6 bases). Germline CDR1 SGHTA, CDR2 FQGNSA. Deletions cut 5 bases from V and 2 bases from J, with 13 bases between. This CDR3 has 14 amino acids. The CDR3 loop reads CASSGRDSPYEQYF. CDR3 in DNA: TGTGCCAGCAGCGGACGGGACTCCCCCTACGAGCAGTACTTC.

In this sample, this clone turned up once. Other DNA sequences in the sample encode the same CDR3. V gene TRBV5-6 combines with J gene TRBJ2-7; 8 bases are a match to TRBD1. From germline, CDR1 is SGHDT and CDR2 YYEEEE. This CDR3 spans 15 amino acids. V shed 4 bases and J 5 bases; nucleotides not matched to a gene: 11. CDR3 bases: TGTGCCAGCAGCCTCAAAGACAGGGGCAGGAACGAGCAGTACTTC. Residues: CASSLKDRGRNEQYF.

This clone came up once. This chain links TRBV27 with TRBJ2-1; TRBD2 matches 14 bases. Germline V lookup: CDR1 MNHEY, CDR2 SMNVEV (reference sequence). V gave up 7 bases and J gave up 9 bases; unmatched junction bases: 11. CDR3 size: 16 residues. CDR3 coding DNA: TGTGCCAGCACCATGGGACTAGCGGGAGTCCTTAGTGAGCAGTTCTTC. Translating it yields CASTMGLAGVLSEQFF.

The table lists this clone with a few counts. This chain uses TRBV30 with TRBJ2-3, with 9 bases that match TRBD2. Germline V gene lookup returns CDR1 GTSNPN and CDR2 SVGIG (reference sequence). Unmatched junction bases numbered 5, after V lost 0 bases and J lost 4 bases. The CDR3 contains 15 residues. CDR3: CAWSVIAGVADTQYF. CDR3 bases: TGTGCCTGGAGTGTAATAGCGGGAGTGGCAGATACGCAGTATTTT.

The chain joins TRBV6-1 to TRBJ2-1; D is possibly TRBD2 (5 bases). Germline V gene data show CDR1 as MNHNS and CDR2 as SASEGT. This CDR3 region has 14 residues. With 1 base removed from V and 7 bases from J, the gap between germline ends came to 11 bases. The CDR3 loop is CASSEGVEVNEQFF. The CDR3 DNA reads as TGTGCCAGCAGTGAAGGAGTGGAGGTGAATGAGCAGTTCTTC.

The chain carries TRBV7-9 and TRBJ2-7, with 8 positions matching TRBD1. V trimming: 1 base; J trimming: 3 bases; junction bases outside the gene matches: 2. The germline gives CDR1 SEHNR, CDR2 FQNEAQ (reference sequence). The CDR3 totals 14 residues. This chain's CDR3 is CASSLGTGSYEQYF. The CDR3 nucleotides read TGTGCCAGCAGCTTAGGGACAGGGAGCTACGAGCAGTACTTC.